The present T cell receptor beta chain was sequenced within a study of T cell responses to AZD1222 COVID-19 vaccine. General study findings and limits: Targeting of unmutated variant regions was reportedly seen in nearly half of spike-specific TCRs. The donor cohort was predominantly white British with a female majority, and clonal diversity may have been underestimated. Seropositive AZD1222 recipients at baseline numbered only six or seven. Repertoires were obtained only post-peak T cell response.

The assay was immunoSEQ multiplex PCR, and TCRdb's table has in-frame clones only and misses some. Of hundreds of thousands of clones listed, approximately 94% are singletons. Details on this clone: Its antigen is still unknown.

This CDR3 has 15 amino acids. Germline CDR1 is LNHDA and CDR2 is SQIVND (reference sequence). Trimming at V came to 7 bases and at J to 2 bases, leaving 10 bases not matched to a gene. The source material was peripheral blood, sampled on day 0 of MenACWY control vaccination. V usage is TRBV19 and J usage is TRBJ1-2; the match to TRBD1 covers 7 bases. The receptor was isolated from an adult in good health. CDR3 loop: CASTKTGVGNYGYTF. The CDR3 region has the DNA TGTGCCAGTACCAAAACAGGGGTTGGCAACTATGGCTACACCTTC.